This paragraph reports one T cell receptor (beta chain). The data were obtained in a study of cytotoxic CD8 clonotypes in ibrutinib-treated CLL. Germline assignment: CDR1 SGHDN and CDR2 FVKESK. Trimming took 1 base from V and 2 from J, leaving 9 bases between them. CDR3 length: 16 amino acids. The assay was immunoSEQ multiplex PCR, and TCRdb's table has in-frame clones only and misses some. The sample has roughly 300,000 clones; 65% to 85% are singletons. The sequencing here drew on PBMCs, taken at disease progression, from a patient treated with ibrutinib. The chain combines TRBV14 with TRBJ2-6; D not certain. The TCR comes from a human donor with chronic lymphocytic leukemia. The CDR3 DNA follows: TGTGCCAGCAGCCAAGTAAGGACGCCTGGGGCCAACGTCCTGACTTTC. Protein product: CASSQVRTPGANVLTF.